This T cell receptor beta chain stems from a study of cytomegalovirus exposure and HLA in healthy donors. Study-level findings and limits: The majority of TCR sequences were rare, yet some public TCRs appeared in many donors.

The CDR3 is 13 amino acids. The ends lost 6 bases at V and 6 bases at J; junction bases unmatched: 3. Germline V gives CDR1 SGHAT, CDR2 FQNNGV. The donors were part of the 120-subject validation cohort, which stood apart from the roughly 680-subject first cohort. Remarks on this clone: Its specificity is not known.

Using immunoSEQ multiplex PCR, the repertoire was profiled, and TCRdb retains in-frame clones only, with some absent. The table includes approximately 190,000 clones, more than 65% detected once. Sequencing was carried out using PBMCs. This TCR was recovered from a woman aged 25 to 39 in good health and CMV-seropositive. The chain links TRBV11-2 to TRBJ2-1; 9 positions match TRBD1. As DNA, the CDR3 is TGTGCCAGCAGTTGGGGACAGGGCAATGAGCAGTTCTTC. Encoded protein: CASSWGQGNEQFF.